The 15 T cell receptor beta chains presented below share a single source sample, sequenced in a study of shared clonotypes between healthy human individuals. Libraries were prepared by immunoSEQ multiplex PCR; TCRdb keeps only in-frame clonotypes and omits some of them. The repertoire holds fewer than 3 million clones, with just under 95% as singletons. Sample: naive CD4+ T cells from PBMCs. Described subset: CD45RA+ positively selected. The source of these receptors is a man between 18 and 35 years old in good health. Some clones in this sample may be carry-over from other donors' samples.

The CDR3 DNA sequence: TGTGCCAGTAGGGGACGATATGAAAAACTGTTTTTT. Translating gives CASRGRYEKLFF. This chain connects TRBV19 to TRBJ1-4, with a tentative D call TRBD1 (5 bases). The germline CDR1 and CDR2 sequences are LNHDA and SQIVND (reference sequence). This CDR3 has 12 amino acids. Trimming removed 6 bases at V and 6 bases at J, with 8 bases between.

J is TRBJ2-7 and V is TRBV4-2; weak D call: TRBD2 (6 bases). The CDR3 loop spans 17 amino acids. With 4 bases removed from V and 2 bases from J, the gap between germline ends came to 21 bases. Germline V CDR1 and CDR2: LGHNA, YNFKEQ. CDR3 region: CASSRRASGGRAYEQYF. Written as DNA, the CDR3 is TGTGCCAGCAGCCGCAGGGCTTCCGGGGGTCGAGCCTACGAGCAGTACTTC.

This clone was seen only once. This chain joins TRBV7-3 and TRBJ2-3; tentatively, D is TRBD1 or TRBD2 (6 bases each). Germline V CDR1 and CDR2: SGHTA, FQGTGA. V was trimmed by 4 bases and J by 6 bases, leaving 20 bases between them. The CDR3 is 16 amino acids. CDR3 bases: TGTGCCAGCAGCTCGAATTCGGGACTGGGGGCCGATACGCAGTATTTT. This codes for CASSSNSGLGADTQYF.

The CDR3 nucleotides read TGCGCCAGCAGCCCATTAGGGTCTGTGGGGGACACTGAAGCTTTCTTT. This translates into CASSPLGSVGDTEAFF. The chain has TRBV5-1 and TRBJ1-1; D is possibly TRBD1 (5 bases). This CDR3 has 16 amino acids. Germline CDR1 and CDR2: SGHRS and YFSETQ. V lost 4 bases to trimming and J lost 3 bases, with 19 bases between them.

The rearrangement links TRBV9 to TRBJ2-4; 8 nucleotides agree with TRBD1. V lost 2 bases and J lost 7; bases outside the gene matches: 5. This CDR3 spans 14 amino acids. Germline CDR1 and CDR2: SGDLS and YYNGEE. CDR3 region: CASSVGQGSNIQYF. As DNA, the CDR3 is TGTGCCAGCAGCGTCGGACAGGGAAGTAACATTCAGTACTTC.

This chain links TRBV19 with TRBJ1-5, with D possibly matching TRBD1 (5 bases). The CDR3 extends over 12 amino acids. Per the germline V gene, CDR1 is LNHDA and CDR2 is SQIVND (reference sequence). Trimming cost V 8 bases and J 5 bases, with 10 bases left between them. The CDR3 loop reads CASSGVYQPQHF. The CDR3 bases are TGTGCCAGTTCGGGGGTCTATCAGCCCCAGCATTTT. The whole variable domain, remainder taken from reference TRBV19 and TRBJ1-5, is DGGITQSPKYLFRKEGQNVTLSCEQNLNHDAMYWYRQDPGQGLRLIYYSQIVNDFQKGDIAEGYSVSREKKESFPLTVTSAQKNPTAFYLCASSGVYQPQHFGDGTRLSIL.

This clone appeared once. The chain recombines TRBV27 with TRBJ1-1, with D hard to call. Deletions cut 2 bases from V and 1 base from J, with 14 bases between. The CDR3 has 16 residues. Germline assignment: CDR1 MNHEY and CDR2 SMNVEV (reference sequence). CDR3 DNA sequence: TGTGCCAGCAGTTTAGATTTCGTTAGTGGGAACACTGAAGCTTTCTTT. Translated: CASSLDFVSGNTEAFF.

The chain links TRBV5-8 to TRBJ1-5; D not resolved. This CDR3 comprises 13 residues. V was shortened by 3 bases and J by 13 bases, with 17 bases between the two germline ends. In germline, CDR1 is SGHTS, CDR2 YDEGEE. The CDR3 protein is CASSSHLIQSQHF. The CDR3 coding sequence is TGTGCCAGCAGCTCCCATCTCATTCAGTCTCAGCATTTT. The full variable domain, its missing parts supplied by reference TRBV5-8 and TRBJ1-5, is EAGVTQSPTHLIKTRGQQATLRCSPISGHTSVYWYQQALGLGLQFLLWYDEGEERNRGNFPPRFSGRQFPNYSSELNVNALELEDSALYLCASSSHLIQSQHFGDGTRLSIL.

The rearrangement links TRBV5-1 to TRBJ2-3; D gene uncertain. The CDR3 is 15 amino acids. V was clipped by 4 bases and J by 1 base, with 13 bases between them. In germline, CDR1 is SGHRS, CDR2 YFSETQ. CDR3 in amino acids: CASSPSIGGTDTQYF. The CDR3 bases are TGCGCCAGCAGCCCCTCGATTGGCGGCACAGATACGCAGTATTTT.

This chain joins TRBV6-5 and TRBJ2-3, with 8 nucleotides matching TRBD1. Losses at the gene ends were 2 bases for V and 6 bases for J; bases not matched to a gene: 7. There are 15 residues in the CDR3. Per germline, CDR1 MNHEY and CDR2 SVGAGI. The CDR3 sequence: CASSYGQGAVDTQYF. The CDR3 nucleotides are TGTGCCAGCAGTTACGGACAGGGCGCGGTGGATACGCAGTATTTT.

The chain combines TRBV7-2 with TRBJ1-2; D call uncertain. Germline V gene lookup returns CDR1 SGHTA and CDR2 FQGNSA. CDR3 length: 14 residues. V gave up 3 bases and J gave up 2 bases, with 10 bases separating them. The CDR3 DNA is TGTGCCAGCAGCTTCTCCGAGGGAAACTATGGCTACACCTTC. Its translation: CASSFSEGNYGYTF.

With regard to this clone: This CDR3 is also generated by other DNA sequences in the sample. The gene calls are TRBV7-9 and TRBJ2-6; no reliable D call. Per germline, CDR1 SEHNR and CDR2 FQNEAQ (reference sequence). Trimming took 5 bases from V and 1 from J, leaving 3 bases between them. The CDR3 runs 13 residues. The CDR3 spells CASSPSGANVLTF. The CDR3 DNA sequence: TGTGCCAGCAGCCCATCTGGGGCCAACGTCCTGACTTTC.

The chain joins TRBV6-1 to TRBJ2-7; D might be TRBD1 (6 bases). The CDR3 is made up of 13 amino acids. V gave up 6 bases and J gave up 2 bases, with 11 bases separating them. Germline loops: CDR1 MNHNS, CDR2 SASEGT. The CDR3 sequence: CASRDRTTYEQYF. Here the CDR3 DNA reads TGTGCCAGCAGAGACAGGACCACCTACGAGCAGTACTTC.

For this clone: This sample also contains other DNA sequences that code for the same CDR3. This sequence joins TRBV28 and TRBJ1-2, with a tentative D call TRBD1 (6 bases). CDR1 and CDR2 (germline): MDHEN, SYDVKM. V shed 5 bases and J shed 2 bases, with 12 bases lying between them. The CDR3 is 14 amino acids. CDR3 nucleotides: TGTGCCAGCAGTGCCCTCCAGGGGAACTATGGCTACACCTTC. Translation gives CASSALQGNYGYTF.

V and J are TRBV5-1 and TRBJ2-2; 8 bases map to TRBD2. Trimming took 4 bases from V and 6 from J; bases not matched to a gene: 11. This CDR3 contains 16 residues. Germline V CDR1 and CDR2: SGHRS, YFSETQ. The DNA for the CDR3 is TGCGCCAGCAGCGCTTTAGCGGGAAAGTTGGCCGGGGAGCTGTTTTTT. This codes for CASSALAGKLAGELFF.